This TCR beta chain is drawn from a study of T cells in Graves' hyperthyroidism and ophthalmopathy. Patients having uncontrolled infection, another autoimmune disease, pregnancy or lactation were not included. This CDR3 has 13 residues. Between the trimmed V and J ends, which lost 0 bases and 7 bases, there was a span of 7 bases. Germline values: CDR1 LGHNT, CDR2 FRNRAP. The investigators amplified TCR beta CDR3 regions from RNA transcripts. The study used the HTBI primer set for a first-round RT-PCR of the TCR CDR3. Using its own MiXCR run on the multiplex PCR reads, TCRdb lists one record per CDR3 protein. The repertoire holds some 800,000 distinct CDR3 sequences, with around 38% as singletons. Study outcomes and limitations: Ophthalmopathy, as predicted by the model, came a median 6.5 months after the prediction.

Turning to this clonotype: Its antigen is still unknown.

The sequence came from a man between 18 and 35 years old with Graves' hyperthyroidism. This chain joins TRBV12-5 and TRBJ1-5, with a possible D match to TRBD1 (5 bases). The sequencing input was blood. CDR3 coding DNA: TGTGCTAGTGGTTTGGTGAGGGACCAGCCCCAGCATTTT. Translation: CASGLVRDQPQHF.